The next 11 T cell receptor beta chains were all read from a single sample in a study of cytomegalovirus exposure and HLA in healthy donors. Assay: immunoSEQ multiplex PCR; the TCRdb copy retains only in-frame clones and omits some. In the table there are about 200,000 clones, around 88% of which are singletons. The sequenced sample was PBMCs. Receptor source: a woman between 18 and 29 years old in good health and CMV-seronegative.

The V gene is TRBV27, the J gene TRBJ2-1; perhaps TRBD1 as D (6 bases). The CDR3 has 15 amino acids. V was cut by 5 bases and J by 4 bases, with 15 bases left in between. CDR1 and CDR2 (germline): MNHEY, SMNVEV (reference sequence). The CDR3 bases are TGTGCCAGCAGTCCACATGACAGGTTATACAATGAGCAGTTCTTC. This encodes CASSPHDRLYNEQFF.

By its share, this clone is medium-sized. This chain connects TRBV4-2 to TRBJ2-7, with 8 nucleotides matching TRBD2. After removal of 4 bases from V and 6 bases from J, the junction contained 14 bases not matched to a gene. The CDR3 consists of 16 residues. Looked up from germline, CDR1 is LGHNA and CDR2 is YNFKEQ. CDR3 sequence: CASSPGREPTVGEQYF. The CDR3 region has the DNA TGTGCCAGCAGCCCCGGGAGGGAGCCCACGGTCGGCGAGCAGTACTTC.

This rearrangement joins TRBV28 to TRBJ2-7; 7 positions match TRBD1. CDR3 size: 14 residues. CDR1 MDHEN and CDR2 SYDVKM come from the germline V gene. V trimming: 5 bases; J trimming: 5 bases; junction bases outside the gene matches: 9. This chain's CDR3 is CASSIGGTINEQYF. CDR3 DNA sequence: TGTGCCAGCAGTATAGGGGGCACGATAAACGAGCAGTACTTC.

This clone was picked up a small number of times. An end of the junction differs from the germline gene, which may be a read error. The chain couples TRBV30 to TRBJ1-2; 7 nucleotides agree with TRBD1. CDR1 GTSNPN and CDR2 SVGIG come from the germline V gene (reference sequence). The CDR3 loop spans 14 amino acids. The CDR3 DNA follows: TGTGCCTGGAGTGTGAGGGGGCTTAACAATGGCTACACCTTC. Protein: CAWSVRGLNNGYTF.

The chain employs TRBV30 and TRBJ1-1; D remains unclear. The V gene's germline CDR1 is GTSNPN and CDR2 SVGIG (reference sequence). The ends were cut back, 2 bases at V and 0 bases at J, with 7 bases in the middle. This CDR3 spans 13 amino acids. The CDR3, as DNA: TGTGCCTGGAGTATATCCCTGAACACTGAAGCTTTCTTT. As protein: CAWSISLNTEAFF.

This chain uses TRBV5-1 with TRBJ2-1; TRBD2 matches at 10 bases. The ends lost 5 bases at V and 4 bases at J; junction bases unmatched: 0. CDR1 and CDR2 (germline): SGHRS, YFSETQ. The length of the CDR3 is 13 residues. The CDR3 is CASRAGGYNEQFF. DNA of the CDR3: TGCGCCAGCAGAGCGGGAGGGTACAATGAGCAGTTCTTC.

The V gene is TRBV6-4, the J gene TRBJ1-2, with D possibly TRBD1 on 5 matching bases. V lost 0 bases and J 7 bases, leaving 15 bases between the germline ends. The CDR3 contains 15 residues. Germline CDR1 is MRHNA and CDR2 is SNTAGT. CDR3 in amino acids: CASSDSPEGRGGYTF. CDR3 in DNA: TGTGCCAGCAGTGACTCACCGGAGGGGCGGGGTGGCTACACCTTC.

The gene calls are TRBV7-9 and TRBJ1-1; no definite D call. Germline lookup yields CDR1 SEHNR and CDR2 FQNEAQ (reference sequence). This CDR3 comprises 18 residues. Trimming removed 4 bases at V and 1 base at J, with 22 bases between. This chain's CDR3 is CASSSPFNRDISNTEAFF. The CDR3 DNA sequence: TGTGCCAGCAGCTCCCCCTTCAACCGTGACATATCGAACACTGAAGCTTTCTTT.

This chain connects TRBV19 to TRBJ2-7, with 11 nucleotides matching TRBD1. The CDR3 runs to 15 residues. V lost 3 bases and J lost 2; bases outside the gene matches: 3. Germline-derived CDR1 and CDR2 are LNHDA and SQIVND (reference sequence). Here the CDR3 reads CASSMAGQGAYEQYF. The CDR3 nucleotides are TGTGCCAGTAGTATGGCGGGACAGGGGGCCTACGAGCAGTACTTC.

This chain connects TRBV27 to TRBJ2-7, with TRBD2 matching over 12 bases. V lost 3 bases, J lost 7 bases, and 10 bases stayed unmatched. This CDR3 is 16 amino acids long. From germline, CDR1 is MNHEY and CDR2 SMNVEV (reference sequence). The CDR3 DNA sequence: TGTGCCAGCAGTTTGCGAGCTAGCGGGAGGGCGGGGGAGCAGTACTTC. This sequence encodes CASSLRASGRAGEQYF.

Concerning this clone itself: At one of its ends the junction is not consistent with the germline gene, which may arise from a read error. V and J are TRBV6-1 and TRBJ1-2; 7 bases are a match to TRBD1. CDR1 is MNHNS, CDR2 SASEGT, per germline. This CDR3 contains 14 residues. CDR3 amino acids: CASSELQGVGGCTF. Here the CDR3 DNA reads TGTGCCAGCAGTGAGTTACAGGGTGTAGGGGGCTGCACCTTC.